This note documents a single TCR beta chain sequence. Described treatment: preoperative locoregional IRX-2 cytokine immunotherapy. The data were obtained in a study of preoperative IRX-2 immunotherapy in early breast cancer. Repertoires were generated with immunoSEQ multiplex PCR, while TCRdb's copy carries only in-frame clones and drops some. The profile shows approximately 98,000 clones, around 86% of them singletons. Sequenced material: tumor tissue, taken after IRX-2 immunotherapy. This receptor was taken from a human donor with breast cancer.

CDR3 protein: CASSSRPAPEEAFF. CDR3 sequence (DNA): TGTGCCAGCAGCTCCAGGCCCGCACCCGAGGAGGCTTTCTTT. This sequence joins TRBV11-3 and TRBJ1-1, with D unresolved. Trimming took 4 bases from V and 11 from J, leaving 20 bases between them. The CDR3 length is 14 residues. Germline V lookup: CDR1 SGHNT, CDR2 YENEEA.